The T cell receptor (beta chain) described here comes from a study of cytomegalovirus exposure and HLA in healthy donors. Study-wide findings and caveats: Despite most TCR sequences being rare, some public TCRs occurred in many donors. High sensitivity and specificity were reportedly achieved when the classifier diagnosed cytomegalovirus status.

Assay: immunoSEQ multiplex PCR; the TCRdb copy retains only in-frame clones and omits some. Of 90,000 to 140,000 clones detected, more than 85% appear once; the ten largest clones hold about 4%. There are a few counts of this clone. As yet, its antigen is unknown. There are 15 residues in the CDR3. Trimming cost V 5 bases and J 2 bases; bases outside gene matches: 7. Germline CDR1 reads MNHNS; CDR2 reads SASEGT. While the first cohort had about 610 subjects, the donors belonged to the separate validation cohort of over a hundred subjects. The V gene is TRBV6-1, the J gene TRBJ2-5, with TRBD1 matching over 8 bases. The source is a young woman in good health and CMV-seropositive. The source material was PBMCs. As DNA, the CDR3 is TGTGCCAGCAGTCCCCAGCGGACAGGGCAAGAGACCCAGTACTTC. This gives the protein CASSPQRTGQETQYF.